Below, one T cell receptor beta chain is given with its context. What it binds is not known. This record belongs to a study of identical twins. Study-level findings and limits: One should note that invariant MAIT and iNKT cells could partly confound zero-insertion analyses. There was more out-of-frame TCR alpha sharing in monozygotic twins than models estimated.

Only healthy Caucasians were enrolled as donors. TCRdb recomputed calls from the 5' RACE reads with MiXCR, one row per CDR3 protein. The data contain 500,000 or so distinct CDR3 sequences, around 20% of them singletons. The CDR3 runs 12 residues. V was pared by 5 bases and J by 5 bases, with 10 bases between. Germline CDR1 and CDR2: SGHTA and FQGTGA. The same data also went into a second study, on T cells expressing NK-cell markers. Per that study: NKG2C+ dominant clonotypes from several donors made up about 1.0-8% of CD8+ T cells.

Sequenced: CD4+ T cells sorted from blood. The sequence came from a woman aged 18-29 years in good health. This chain joins TRBV7-3 and TRBJ2-7; D is undetermined. In DNA, the CDR3 is TGTGCCAGCAGCACACTACTACACGAGCAGTACTTC. It is translated as CASSTLLHEQYF.